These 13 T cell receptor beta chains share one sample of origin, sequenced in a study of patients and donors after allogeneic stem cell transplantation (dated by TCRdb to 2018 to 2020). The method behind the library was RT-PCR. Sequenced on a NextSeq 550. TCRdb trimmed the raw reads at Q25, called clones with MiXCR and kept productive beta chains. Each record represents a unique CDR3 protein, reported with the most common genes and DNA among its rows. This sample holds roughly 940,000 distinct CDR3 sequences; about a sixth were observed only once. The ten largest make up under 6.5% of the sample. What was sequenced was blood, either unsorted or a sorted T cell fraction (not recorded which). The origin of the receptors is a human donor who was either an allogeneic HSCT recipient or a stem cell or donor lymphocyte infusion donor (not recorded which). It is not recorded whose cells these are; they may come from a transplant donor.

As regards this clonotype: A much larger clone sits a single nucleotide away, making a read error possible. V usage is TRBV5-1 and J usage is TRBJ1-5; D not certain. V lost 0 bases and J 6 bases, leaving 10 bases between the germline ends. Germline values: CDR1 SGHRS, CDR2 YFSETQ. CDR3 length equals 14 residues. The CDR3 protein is CASSLGQPRQPQHF. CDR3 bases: TGCGCCAGCAGCTTGGGGCAGCCTCGTCAGCCCCAGCATTTT.

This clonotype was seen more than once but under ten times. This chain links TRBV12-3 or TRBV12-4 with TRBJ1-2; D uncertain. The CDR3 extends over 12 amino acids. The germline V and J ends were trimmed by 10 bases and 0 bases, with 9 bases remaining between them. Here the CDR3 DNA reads TGTGCCAACTTTGAATCTAACTATGGCTACACCTTC. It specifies CANFESNYGYTF.

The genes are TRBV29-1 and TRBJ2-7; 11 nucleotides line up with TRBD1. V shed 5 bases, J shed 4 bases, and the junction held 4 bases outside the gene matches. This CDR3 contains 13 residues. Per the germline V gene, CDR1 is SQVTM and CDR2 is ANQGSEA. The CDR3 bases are TGCAGCGTTCGCCGGGACAGGGGGTACGAGCAGTACTTC. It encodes CSVRRDRGYEQYF.

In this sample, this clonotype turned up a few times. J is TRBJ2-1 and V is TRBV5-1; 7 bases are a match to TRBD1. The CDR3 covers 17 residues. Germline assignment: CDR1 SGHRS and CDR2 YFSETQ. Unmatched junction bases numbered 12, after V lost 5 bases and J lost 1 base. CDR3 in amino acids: CASRRLEGAVSYNEQFF. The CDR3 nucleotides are TGCGCCAGCAGGCGCCTCGAGGGGGCGGTTTCCTACAATGAGCAGTTCTTC.

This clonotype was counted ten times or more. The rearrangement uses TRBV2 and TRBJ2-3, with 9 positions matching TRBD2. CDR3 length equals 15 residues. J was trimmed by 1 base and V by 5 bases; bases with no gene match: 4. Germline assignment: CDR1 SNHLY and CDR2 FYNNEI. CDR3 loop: CASSPSGVGTDTQYF. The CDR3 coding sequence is TGTGCCAGCAGTCCTAGCGGGGTAGGCACAGATACGCAGTATTTT.

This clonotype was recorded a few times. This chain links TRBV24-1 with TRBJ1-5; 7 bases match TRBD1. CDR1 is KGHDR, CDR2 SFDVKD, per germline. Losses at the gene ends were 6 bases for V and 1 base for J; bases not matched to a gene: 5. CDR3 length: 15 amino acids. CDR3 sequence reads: CATSPGGSSNQPQHF. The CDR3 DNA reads TGTGCCACCAGTCCAGGGGGGTCGAGCAATCAGCCCCAGCATTTT.

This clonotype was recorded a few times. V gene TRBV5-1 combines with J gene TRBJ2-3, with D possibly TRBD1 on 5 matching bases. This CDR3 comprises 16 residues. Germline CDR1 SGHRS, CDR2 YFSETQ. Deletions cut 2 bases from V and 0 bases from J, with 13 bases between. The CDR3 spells CASSFRQTPSTDTQYF. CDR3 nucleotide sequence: TGCGCCAGCAGCTTCCGACAGACCCCTAGCACAGATACGCAGTATTTT.

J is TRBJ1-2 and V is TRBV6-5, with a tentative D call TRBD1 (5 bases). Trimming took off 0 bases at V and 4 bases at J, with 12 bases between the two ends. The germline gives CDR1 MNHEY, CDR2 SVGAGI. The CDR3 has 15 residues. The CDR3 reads CASSYSGGTPYGYTF. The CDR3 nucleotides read TGTGCCAGCAGTTACTCGGGAGGGACCCCCTATGGCTACACCTTC.

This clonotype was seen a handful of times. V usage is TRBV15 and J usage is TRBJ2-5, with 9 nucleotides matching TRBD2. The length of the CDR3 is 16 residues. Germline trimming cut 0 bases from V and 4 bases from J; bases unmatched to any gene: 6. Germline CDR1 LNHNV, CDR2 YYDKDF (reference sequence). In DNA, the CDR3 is TGTGCCACCAGCAGAGATACGCTAGCGGGACTAGAGACCCAGTACTTC. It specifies CATSRDTLAGLETQYF.

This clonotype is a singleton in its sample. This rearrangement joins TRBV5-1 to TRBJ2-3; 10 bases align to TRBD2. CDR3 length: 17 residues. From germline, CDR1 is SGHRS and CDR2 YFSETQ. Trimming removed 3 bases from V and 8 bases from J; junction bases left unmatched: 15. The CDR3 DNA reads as TGCGCCAGCAGCTACGACTGGGGACTAGCGCTGGGGGGTACGCAGTATTTT. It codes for CASSYDWGLALGGTQYF. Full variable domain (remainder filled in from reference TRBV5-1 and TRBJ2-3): KAGVTQTPRYLIKTRGQQVTLSCSPISGHRSVSWYQQTPGQGLQFLFEYFSETQRNKGNFPGRFSGRQFSNSRSEMNVSTLELGDSALYLCASSYDWGLALGGTQYFGPGTRLTVL.

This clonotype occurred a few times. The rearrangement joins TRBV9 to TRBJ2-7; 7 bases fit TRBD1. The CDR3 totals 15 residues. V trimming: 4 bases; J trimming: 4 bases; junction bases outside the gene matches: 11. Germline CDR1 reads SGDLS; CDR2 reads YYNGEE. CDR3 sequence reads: CASSLTGTAEYEQYF. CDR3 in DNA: TGTGCCAGCAGCTTAACCGGGACAGCCGAGTACGAGCAGTACTTC.

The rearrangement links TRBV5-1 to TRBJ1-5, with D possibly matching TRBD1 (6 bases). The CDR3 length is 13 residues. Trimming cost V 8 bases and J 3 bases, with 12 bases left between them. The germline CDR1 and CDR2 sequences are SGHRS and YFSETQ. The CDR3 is CARRGHFNQPQHF. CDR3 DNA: TGCGCCAGAAGGGGACATTTCAATCAGCCCCAGCATTTT.

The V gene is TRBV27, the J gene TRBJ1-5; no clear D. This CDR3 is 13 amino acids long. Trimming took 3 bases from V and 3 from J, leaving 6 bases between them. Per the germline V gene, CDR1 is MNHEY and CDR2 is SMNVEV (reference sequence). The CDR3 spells CASSFTTNQPQHF. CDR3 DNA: TGTGCCAGCAGTTTCACAACCAATCAGCCCCAGCATTTT.